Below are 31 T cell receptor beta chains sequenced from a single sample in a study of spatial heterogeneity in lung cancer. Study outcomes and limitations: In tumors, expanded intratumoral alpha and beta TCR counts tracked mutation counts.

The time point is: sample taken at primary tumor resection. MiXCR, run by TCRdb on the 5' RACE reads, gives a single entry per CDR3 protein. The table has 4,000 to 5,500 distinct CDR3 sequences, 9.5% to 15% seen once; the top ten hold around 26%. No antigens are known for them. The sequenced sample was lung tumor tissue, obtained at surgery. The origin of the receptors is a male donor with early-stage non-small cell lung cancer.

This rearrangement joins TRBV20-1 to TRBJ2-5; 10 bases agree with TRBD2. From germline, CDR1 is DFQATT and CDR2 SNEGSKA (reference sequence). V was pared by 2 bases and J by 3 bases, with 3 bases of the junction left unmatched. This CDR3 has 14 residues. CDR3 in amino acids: CSARHSGGKETQYF. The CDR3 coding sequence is TGCAGTGCTAGACATAGCGGGGGGAAAGAGACCCAGTACTTC.

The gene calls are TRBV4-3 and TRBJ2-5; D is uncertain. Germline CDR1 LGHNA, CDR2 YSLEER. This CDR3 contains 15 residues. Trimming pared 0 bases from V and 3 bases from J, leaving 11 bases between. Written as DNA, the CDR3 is TGCGCCAGCAGCCAAGATGCTTCGCCAGAAGAGACCCAGTACTTC. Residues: CASSQDASPEETQYF.

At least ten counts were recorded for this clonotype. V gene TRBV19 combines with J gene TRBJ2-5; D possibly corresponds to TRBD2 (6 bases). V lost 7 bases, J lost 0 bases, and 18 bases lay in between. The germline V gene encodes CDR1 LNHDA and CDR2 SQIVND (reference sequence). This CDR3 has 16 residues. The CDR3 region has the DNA TGTGCCAGTACCACTCCGGGGGAGACGTACCAAGAGACCCAGTACTTC. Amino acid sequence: CASTTPGETYQETQYF.

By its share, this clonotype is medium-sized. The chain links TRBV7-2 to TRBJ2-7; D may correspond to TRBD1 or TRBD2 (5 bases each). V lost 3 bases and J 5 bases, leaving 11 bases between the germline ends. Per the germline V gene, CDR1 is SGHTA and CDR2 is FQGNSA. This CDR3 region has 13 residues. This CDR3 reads CASSLRGRDEQYF. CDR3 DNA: TGTGCCAGCAGCTTGAGGGGTAGGGACGAGCAGTACTTC.

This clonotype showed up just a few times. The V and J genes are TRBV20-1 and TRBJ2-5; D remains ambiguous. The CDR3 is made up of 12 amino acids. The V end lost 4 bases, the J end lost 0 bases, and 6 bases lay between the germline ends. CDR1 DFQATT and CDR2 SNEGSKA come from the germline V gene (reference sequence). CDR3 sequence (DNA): TGCAGTGCTAATGGGGACCAAGAGACCCAGTACTTC. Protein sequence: CSANGDQETQYF.

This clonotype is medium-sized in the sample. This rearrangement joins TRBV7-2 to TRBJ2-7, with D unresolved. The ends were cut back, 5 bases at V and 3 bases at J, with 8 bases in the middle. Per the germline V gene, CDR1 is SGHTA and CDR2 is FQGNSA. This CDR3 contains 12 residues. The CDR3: CASSRVDYEQYF. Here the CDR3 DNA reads TGTGCCAGCAGCCGGGTGGACTACGAGCAGTACTTC.

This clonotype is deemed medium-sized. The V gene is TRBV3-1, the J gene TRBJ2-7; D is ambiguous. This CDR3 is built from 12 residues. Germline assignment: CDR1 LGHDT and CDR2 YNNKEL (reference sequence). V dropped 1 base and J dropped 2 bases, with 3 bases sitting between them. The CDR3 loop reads CASSQVPYEQYF. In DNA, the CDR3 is TGTGCCAGCAGCCAAGTCCCCTACGAGCAGTACTTC.

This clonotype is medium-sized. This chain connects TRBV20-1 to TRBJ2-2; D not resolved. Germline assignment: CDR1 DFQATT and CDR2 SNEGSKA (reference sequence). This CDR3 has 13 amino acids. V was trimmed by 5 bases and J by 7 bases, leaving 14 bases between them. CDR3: CSAGSLLGGELFF. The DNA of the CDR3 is TGCAGTGCTGGATCCCTTCTTGGCGGGGAGCTGTTTTTT.

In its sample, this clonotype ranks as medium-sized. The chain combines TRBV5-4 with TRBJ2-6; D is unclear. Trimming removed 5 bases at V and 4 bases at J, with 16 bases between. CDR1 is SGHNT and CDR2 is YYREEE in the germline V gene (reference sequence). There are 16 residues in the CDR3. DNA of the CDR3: TGTGCCAGCAGTTCACCCGTCGACGCAGGGGCCAACGTCCTGACTTTC. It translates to CASSSPVDAGANVLTF.

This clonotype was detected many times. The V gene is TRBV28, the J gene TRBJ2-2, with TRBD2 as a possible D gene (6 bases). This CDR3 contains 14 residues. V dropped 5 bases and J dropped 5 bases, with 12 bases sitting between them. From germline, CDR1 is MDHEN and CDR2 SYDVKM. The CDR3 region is CASSLLAGTGELFF. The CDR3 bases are TGTGCCAGCAGTCTCCTCGCGGGGACCGGGGAGCTGTTTTTT.

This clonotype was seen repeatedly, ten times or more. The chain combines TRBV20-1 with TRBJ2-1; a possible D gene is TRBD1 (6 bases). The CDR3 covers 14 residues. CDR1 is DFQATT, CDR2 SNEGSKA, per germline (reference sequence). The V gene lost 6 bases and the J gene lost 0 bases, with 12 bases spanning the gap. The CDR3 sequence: CSAPGTSSYNEQFF. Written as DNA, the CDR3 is TGCAGTGCCCCCGGGACAAGCTCCTACAATGAGCAGTTCTTC.

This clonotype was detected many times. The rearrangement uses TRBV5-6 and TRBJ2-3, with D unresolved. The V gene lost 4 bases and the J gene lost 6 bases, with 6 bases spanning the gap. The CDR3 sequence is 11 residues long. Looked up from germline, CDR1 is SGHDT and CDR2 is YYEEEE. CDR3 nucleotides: TGTGCCAGCAGCAAGATGGATACGCAGTATTTT. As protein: CASSKMDTQYF.

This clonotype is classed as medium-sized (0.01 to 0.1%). CDR3 DNA sequence: TGCGCCAGCAGCTTGGGGGACAGGGCCGAAAACACCATATATTTT. Protein: CASSLGDRAENTIYF. The V call is TRBV5-1, the J call TRBJ1-3; TRBD1 matches at 9 bases. Germline V gene lookup returns CDR1 SGHRS and CDR2 YFSETQ. The CDR3 totals 15 residues. V dropped 0 bases and J dropped 6; count of bases not matched to a gene: 4.

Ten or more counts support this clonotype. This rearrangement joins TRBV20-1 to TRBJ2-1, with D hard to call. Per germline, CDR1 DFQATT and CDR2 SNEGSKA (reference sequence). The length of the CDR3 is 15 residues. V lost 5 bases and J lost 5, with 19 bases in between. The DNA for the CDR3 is TGCAGTGCTCCCCCCTTAGGGCAGTCTGACAATGAGCAGTTCTTC. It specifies CSAPPLGQSDNEQFF.

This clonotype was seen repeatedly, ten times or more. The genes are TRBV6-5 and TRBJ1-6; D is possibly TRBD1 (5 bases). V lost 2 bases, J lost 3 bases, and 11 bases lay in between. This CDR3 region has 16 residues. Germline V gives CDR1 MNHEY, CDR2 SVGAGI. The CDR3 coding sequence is TGTGCCAGCAGTTACGGCGCAGGGAGCTATAATTCACCCCTCCACTTT. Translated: CASSYGAGSYNSPLHF.

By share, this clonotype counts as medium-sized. The DNA for the CDR3 is TGTGCCAGCAGCTTGGCGGGCACATTGGGGGCCTACGAGCAGTACTTC. Encoded protein: CASSLAGTLGAYEQYF. The chain joins TRBV5-4 to TRBJ2-7; tentatively, D is TRBD1 or TRBD2 (5 bases each). V was cut by 0 bases and J by 2 bases, with 15 bases left in between. The CDR3 covers 16 residues. Germline-derived CDR1 and CDR2 are SGHNT and YYREEE (reference sequence).

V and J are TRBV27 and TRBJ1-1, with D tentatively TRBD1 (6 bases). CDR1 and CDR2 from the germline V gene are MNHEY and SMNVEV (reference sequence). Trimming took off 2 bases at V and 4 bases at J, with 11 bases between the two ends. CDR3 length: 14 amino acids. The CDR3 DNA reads TGTGCCAGCAGTTTAGTCAGGGGAAGCACTGAAGCTTTCTTT. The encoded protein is CASSLVRGSTEAFF.

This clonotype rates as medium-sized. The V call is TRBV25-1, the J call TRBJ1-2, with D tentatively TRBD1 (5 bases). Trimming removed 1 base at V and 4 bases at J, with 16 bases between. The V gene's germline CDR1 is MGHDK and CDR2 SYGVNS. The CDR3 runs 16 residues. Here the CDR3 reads CASSELYDSHTYGYTF. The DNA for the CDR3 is TGTGCCAGCAGTGAATTGTACGACAGCCATACCTATGGCTACACCTTC.

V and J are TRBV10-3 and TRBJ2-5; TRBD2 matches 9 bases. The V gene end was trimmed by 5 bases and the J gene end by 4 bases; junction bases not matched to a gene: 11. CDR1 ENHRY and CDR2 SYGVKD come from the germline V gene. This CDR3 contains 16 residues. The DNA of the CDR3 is TGTGCCATCAGTCAGACTAGCGGAGCCAAGGGAGAGACCCAGTACTTC. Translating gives CAISQTSGAKGETQYF.

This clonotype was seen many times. The DNA for the CDR3 is TGCAGCGTTGAAGAGGGCCCTGTCGGACCGCTTAGCACAGATACGCAGTATTTT. It codes for CSVEEGPVGPLSTDTQYF. This chain connects TRBV29-1 to TRBJ2-3; D gene ambiguous. The germline V gene encodes CDR1 SQVTM and CDR2 ANQGSEA. Trimming took 0 bases from V and 0 from J, leaving 19 bases between them. This CDR3 comprises 18 residues.

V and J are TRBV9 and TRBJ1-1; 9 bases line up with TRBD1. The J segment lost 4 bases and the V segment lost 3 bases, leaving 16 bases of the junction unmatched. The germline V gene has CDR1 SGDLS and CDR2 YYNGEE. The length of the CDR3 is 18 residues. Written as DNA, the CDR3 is TGTGCCAGCAGCGCCACATCCAGGGCGGGACAGGGAACCACTGAAGCTTTCTTT. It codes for CASSATSRAGQGTTEAFF.

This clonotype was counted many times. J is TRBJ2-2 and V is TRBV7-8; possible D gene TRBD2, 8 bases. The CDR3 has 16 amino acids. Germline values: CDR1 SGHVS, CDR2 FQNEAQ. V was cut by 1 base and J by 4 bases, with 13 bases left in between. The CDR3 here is CASSLGQGLVTGELFF. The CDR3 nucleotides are TGTGCCAGCAGCTTAGGACAGGGACTAGTCACCGGGGAGCTGTTTTTT.

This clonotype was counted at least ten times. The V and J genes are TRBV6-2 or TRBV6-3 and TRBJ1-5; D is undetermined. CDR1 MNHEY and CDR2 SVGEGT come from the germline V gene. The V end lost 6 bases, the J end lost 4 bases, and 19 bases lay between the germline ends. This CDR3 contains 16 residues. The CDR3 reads CASSEPPGIRNQPQHF. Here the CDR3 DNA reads TGTGCCAGCAGCGAACCCCCGGGGATTAGGAATCAGCCCCAGCATTTT.

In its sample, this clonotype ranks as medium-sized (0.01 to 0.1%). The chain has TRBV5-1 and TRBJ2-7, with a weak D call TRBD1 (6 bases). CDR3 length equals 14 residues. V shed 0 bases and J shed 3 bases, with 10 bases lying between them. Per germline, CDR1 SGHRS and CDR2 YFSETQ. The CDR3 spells CASSLAGQDYEQYF. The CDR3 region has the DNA TGCGCCAGCAGCTTGGCGGGACAAGACTACGAGCAGTACTTC.

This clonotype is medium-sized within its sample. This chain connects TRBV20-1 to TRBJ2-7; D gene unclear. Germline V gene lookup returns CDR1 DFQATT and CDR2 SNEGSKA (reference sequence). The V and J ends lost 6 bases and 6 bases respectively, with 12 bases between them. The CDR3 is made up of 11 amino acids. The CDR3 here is CSAAPGPEQYF. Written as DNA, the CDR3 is TGCAGTGCGGCTCCCGGTCCCGAGCAGTACTTC.

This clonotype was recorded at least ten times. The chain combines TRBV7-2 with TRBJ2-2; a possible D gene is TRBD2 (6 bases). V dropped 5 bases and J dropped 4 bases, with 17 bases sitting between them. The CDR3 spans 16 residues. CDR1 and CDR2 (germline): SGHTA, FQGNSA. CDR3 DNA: TGTGCCAGCAGCCCTCAGATCCGGGAGACCACCGGGGAGCTGTTTTTT. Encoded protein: CASSPQIRETTGELFF.

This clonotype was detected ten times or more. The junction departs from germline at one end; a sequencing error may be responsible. The CDR3 reads CASRLGHDGYTF. The CDR3 coding sequence is TGTGCCAGCAGGTTAGGACATGATGGCTACACCTTC. The chain links TRBV7-2 to TRBJ1-2, with D perhaps TRBD1 (5 bases). The CDR3 sequence is 12 residues long. The germline V gene has CDR1 SGHTA and CDR2 FQGNSA.

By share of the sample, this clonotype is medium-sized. The CDR3 is CSARGEGATETQYF. DNA for the CDR3: TGCAGTGCTAGAGGAGAGGGGGCAACAGAGACCCAGTACTTC. The chain has TRBV20-1 and TRBJ2-5, with 7 bases fitting TRBD1. The CDR3 runs to 14 residues. Looked up from germline, CDR1 is DFQATT and CDR2 is SNEGSKA (reference sequence). V gave up 1 base and J gave up 4 bases; unmatched junction bases: 6.

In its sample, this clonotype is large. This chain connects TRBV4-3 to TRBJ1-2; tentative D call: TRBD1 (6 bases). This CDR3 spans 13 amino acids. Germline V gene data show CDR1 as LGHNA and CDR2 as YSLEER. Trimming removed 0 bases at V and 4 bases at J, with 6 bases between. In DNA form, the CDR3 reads TGCGCCAGCAGCCAAGACAGGGGCTATGGCTACACCTTC. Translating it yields CASSQDRGYGYTF.

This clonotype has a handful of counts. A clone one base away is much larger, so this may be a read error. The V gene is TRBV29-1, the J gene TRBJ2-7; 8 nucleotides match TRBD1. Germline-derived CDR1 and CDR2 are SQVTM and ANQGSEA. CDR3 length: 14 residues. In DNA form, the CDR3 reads TGCAGCATTGAAGCTACAGGGGGGTATGGCGAGCAGTACTTC. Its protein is CSIEATGGYGEQYF.

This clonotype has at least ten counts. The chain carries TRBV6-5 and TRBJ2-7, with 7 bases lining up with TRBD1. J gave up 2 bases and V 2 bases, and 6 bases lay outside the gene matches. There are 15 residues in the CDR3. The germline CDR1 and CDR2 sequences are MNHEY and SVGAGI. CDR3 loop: CASSYNRGITYEQYF. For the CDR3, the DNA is TGTGCCAGCAGTTACAACAGGGGAATCACCTACGAGCAGTACTTC.